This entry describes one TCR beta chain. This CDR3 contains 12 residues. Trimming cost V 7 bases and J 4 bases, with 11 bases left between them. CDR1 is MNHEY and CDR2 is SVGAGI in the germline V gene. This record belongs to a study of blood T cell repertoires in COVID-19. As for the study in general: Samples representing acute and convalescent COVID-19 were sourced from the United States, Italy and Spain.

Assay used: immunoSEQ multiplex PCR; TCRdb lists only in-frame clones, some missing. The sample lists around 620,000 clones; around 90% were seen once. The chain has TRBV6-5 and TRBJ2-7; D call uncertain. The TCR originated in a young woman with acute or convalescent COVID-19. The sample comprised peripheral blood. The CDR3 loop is CASTEVGYEQYF. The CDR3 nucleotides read TGTGCCAGCACCGAGGTCGGGTACGAGCAGTACTTC.